The 11 T cell receptor beta chains below were found in one sample sequenced in a study of cytomegalovirus exposure and HLA in healthy donors. 13 Jbeta primers and 60 Vbeta primers were used for the PCR. Sequenced by immunoSEQ multiplex PCR; TCRdb stores in-frame clones only, minus some. Of under 110,000 clones listed, roughly 80% are singletons. Sequencing was carried out using PBMCs. Every receptor here comes from a man aged 45-60 years in good health and CMV-seronegative.

The V and J genes are TRBV9 and TRBJ2-2, with a weak D call TRBD1 (5 bases). CDR3 length equals 14 residues. V gave up 4 bases and J gave up 5 bases, with 12 bases separating them. Per germline, CDR1 SGDLS and CDR2 YYNGEE. The CDR3 region is CASSLFQGTGELFF. CDR3 sequence (DNA): TGTGCCAGCAGCTTATTCCAGGGTACCGGGGAGCTGTTTTTT.

The chain is built from TRBV7-6 and TRBJ2-3, with D possibly matching TRBD2 (6 bases). Trimming removed 10 bases at V and 2 bases at J, with 16 bases between. Per the germline V gene, CDR1 is SGHVS and CDR2 is FNYEAQ. This CDR3 is 14 amino acids long. CDR3 amino acids: CATAEGLSTDTQYF. The CDR3 DNA reads TGTGCCACAGCCGAGGGACTCTCCACAGATACGCAGTATTTT.

This clone is medium-sized by share. This chain uses TRBV4-1 with TRBJ2-1; 10 nucleotides line up with TRBD2. The CDR3 sequence is 16 residues long. V shed 2 bases, J shed 0 bases, and the junction held 1 base outside the gene matches. Germline CDR1 reads MGHRA; CDR2 reads YSYEKL. As DNA, the CDR3 is TGCGCCAGCAGCCAAAAGCGGGGGGGCTCCTACAATGAGCAGTTCTTC. Protein product: CASSQKRGGSYNEQFF.

The chain uses TRBV6-4 and TRBJ2-3, with D uncertain. Germline V lookup: CDR1 MRHNA, CDR2 SNTAGT. Trimming removed 2 bases from V and 2 bases from J, with 5 bases in between. The CDR3 is 13 residues long. CDR3 sequence: CASSDQNTDTQYF. CDR3 coding DNA: TGTGCCAGCAGTGACCAAAACACAGATACGCAGTATTTT.

The rearrangement joins TRBV27 to TRBJ1-2; D not resolved. V lost 2 bases, J lost 7 bases, and 11 bases lay in between. Germline V gives CDR1 MNHEY, CDR2 SMNVEV (reference sequence). CDR3 length equals 13 residues. In DNA, the CDR3 is TGTGCCAGCAGTTTACTCGGGGAATTTGGCTACACCTTC. It specifies CASSLLGEFGYTF.

The chain employs TRBV20-1 and TRBJ2-5; 11 bases fit TRBD2. The germline gives CDR1 DFQATT, CDR2 SNEGSKA (reference sequence). The CDR3 is made up of 11 amino acids. The CDR3 sequence: CGGLAEETQYF. CDR3 DNA: TGCGGGGGACTAGCGGAAGAGACCCAGTACTTC.

V usage is TRBV19 and J usage is TRBJ2-7; D not certain. The CDR3 sequence is 11 residues long. CDR1 and CDR2 (germline): LNHDA, SQIVND (reference sequence). V lost 2 bases and J 5 bases, leaving 4 bases between the germline ends. CDR3 nucleotides: TGTGCCAGTAGTATATTCGACGAGCAGTACTTC. It translates to CASSIFDEQYF.

This chain links TRBV18 with TRBJ2-5; perhaps TRBD2 as D (7 bases). Germline V gene sequence: CDR1 KGHSH, CDR2 LQKENI. The V end lost 6 bases, the J end lost 5 bases, and 16 bases lay between the germline ends. The CDR3 sequence is 14 residues long. CDR3 amino acids: CASSAAGARETQYF. The CDR3, as DNA: TGTGCCAGCTCGGCTGCGGGGGCCCGGGAGACCCAGTACTTC.

V usage is TRBV5-1 and J usage is TRBJ2-5, with 8 bases matching TRBD1. The J call may be mistaken, given a closer DNA end match to TRBJ2-7. CDR1 and CDR2 from the germline V gene are SGHRS and YFSETQ. The CDR3 is made up of 15 amino acids. The CDR3 protein is CASSFRAGGAYEQYF. CDR3 bases: TGCGCCAGCAGCTTTCGAGCAGGGGGCGCCTACGAGCAGTACTTC.

This chain links TRBV6-5 with TRBJ2-1; TRBD2 matches at 7 bases. The CDR3 extends over 15 amino acids. V gave up 3 bases and J gave up 10 bases; unmatched junction bases: 12. Germline CDR1 MNHEY, CDR2 SVGAGI. The CDR3 region is CASSYGVAGSEEQFF. The CDR3 DNA is TGTGCCAGCAGTTATGGAGTAGCGGGTAGTGAAGAGCAGTTCTTC.

The V gene is TRBV7-3, the J gene TRBJ2-3, with 7 bases lining up with TRBD2. From germline, CDR1 is SGHTA and CDR2 FQGTGA. The junction had 3 bases not matched to a gene; V was cut back by 1 base and J by 2 bases. The CDR3 has 15 amino acids. CDR3 residues: CASSLRGGVTDTQYF. In nucleotides, the CDR3 is TGTGCCAGCAGCTTAAGGGGGGGGGTCACAGATACGCAGTATTTT. Based on the CDR3 plus reference TRBV7-3 and TRBJ2-3, the full variable domain is GAGVSQTPSNKVTEKGKYVELRCDPISGHTALYWYRQSLGQGPEFLIYFQGTGAADDSGLPNDRFFAVRPEGSVSTLKIQRTERGDSAVYLCASSLRGGVTDTQYFGPGTRLTVL.